Listed below are T cell receptor beta chains from one sample, sequenced in a study of blood T cell repertoires in COVID-19. Sequenced by immunoSEQ multiplex PCR; TCRdb stores in-frame clones only, minus some. Seen here are some 250,000 clones, over 80% observed once, and the top ten hold 1.2%. What was sequenced was PBMCs or T cells enriched from blood (not recorded which). The origin of the receptors is a human donor in a cohort exposed to, infected with or recovered from COVID-19 (not recorded which). The donor label of this sample is uncertain. Each CDR3 is given with its conserved first and last residue. D genes are given only for firm matches. Clone size is given for some rows only: seen once, a few or many times, or a class if the clone is expanded.

DNA: TGCGCCAGCAGTGAACCAACTAAGGAGCAGTACTTC
CDR3: CASSEPTKEQYF
V: TRBV10-2
J: TRBJ2-7
D: NA
size: NA

DNA: TGTGCCAGCAGCTTAGACCCGGGCACTGAAGCTTTCTTT
CDR3: CASSLDPGTEAFF
V: TRBV7-2
J: TRBJ1-1
D: NA
size: NA

DNA: TGTGCCAGCAGCCCCGGACAGGGGAATGGCTACACCTTC
CDR3: CASSPGQGNGYTF
V: TRBV6-5
J: TRBJ1-2
D: TRBD1
size: NA

DNA: TGTGCCAGCAGCAGGGGTGGAGGTTCACCCCTCCACTTT
CDR3: CASSRGGGSPLHF
V: TRBV6-5
J: TRBJ1-6
D: NA
size: NA

DNA: TGTGCCAGCATGCCCCAGGGGAGGGGTTTTTTAGCTAACTATGGCTACACCTTC
CDR3: CASMPQGRGFLANYGYTF
V: TRBV27
J: TRBJ1-2
D: NA
size: NA

DNA: TGTGCCAGTAGACCTGGGTGGAGGGAGGAAGGCTACACCTTC
CDR3: CASRPGWREEGYTF
V: TRBV19
J: TRBJ1-2
D: NA
size: NA

DNA: TGCGCCAGCAGCGATACAGGGGAGGGCTACACCTTC
CDR3: CASSDTGEGYTF
V: TRBV5-1
J: TRBJ1-2
D: TRBD1
size: NA

DNA: TGTGCCAGCAGCTTAACTGGCGGACTCACCGGGGAGCTGTTTTTT
CDR3: CASSLTGGLTGELFF
V: TRBV7-3
J: TRBJ2-2
D: NA
size: NA

DNA: TGTGCCAGCAGCTTAGAAGCTGTGGCGGGGAGGACCCAGTACTTC
CDR3: CASSLEAVAGRTQYF
V: TRBV7-9
J: TRBJ2-5
D: NA
size: NA

DNA: TGTGCCAGCAGTTATAGCGGGGGGGCTGCGTACGAGCAGTACTTC
CDR3: CASSYSGGAAYEQYF
V: TRBV6-5
J: TRBJ2-7
D: TRBD2
size: NA

DNA: TGTGCCAGCAGCTTAGGACAGGTTCATAATTCACCCCTCCACTTT
CDR3: CASSLGQVHNSPLHF
V: TRBV11-2
J: TRBJ1-6
D: NA
size: NA

DNA: TGTGCCAGTGCCGGGCAGGGGACCGAGCAGTACTTC
CDR3: CASAGQGTEQYF
V: TRBV19
J: TRBJ2-7
D: NA
size: once

DNA: TGTGCCAGCAGCTTGTTCTTTCATGTTGGACAAATACTTTCCTACGAGCAGTACTTC
CDR3: CASSLFFHVGQILSYEQYF
V: TRBV5-6
J: TRBJ2-7
D: NA
size: NA

DNA: TGTGCCAGCAGCTTTCAGACTAGTTATCAAGAGACCCAGTACTTC
CDR3: CASSFQTSYQETQYF
V: TRBV7-2
J: TRBJ2-5
D: NA
size: NA

DNA: TGTGCCAGCAGCCCTCAACTAGCGGGGGTTTACAATGAGCAGTTCTTC
CDR3: CASSPQLAGVYNEQFF
V: TRBV9
J: TRBJ2-1
D: TRBD2
size: NA

DNA: TGTGCCAGTCAAGCAGGGGCGAACACCGGGGAGCTGTTTTTT
CDR3: CASQAGANTGELFF
V: TRBV27
J: TRBJ2-2
D: NA
size: NA

DNA: TGCGCCAGCAGCTTGGCTGGGAGAGGTTCACCCCTCCACTTT
CDR3: CASSLAGRGSPLHF
V: TRBV5-1
J: TRBJ1-6
D: NA
size: NA

DNA: TGCAGCCCTACTGGGAACACTGAAGCTTTCTTT
CDR3: CSPTGNTEAFF
V: TRBV20-1
J: TRBJ1-1
D: NA
size: NA

DNA: TGTGCCAGCAGCGGGGGACTAGTTGACGAGCAGTACTTC
CDR3: CASSGGLVDEQYF
V: TRBV7-2
J: TRBJ2-7
D: TRBD2
size: NA

DNA: TGTGCCAGCAGCTTAGCGGGGGGGCACGGAGATACGCAGTATTTT
CDR3: CASSLAGGHGDTQYF
V: TRBV7-2
J: TRBJ2-3
D: NA
size: NA

DNA: TGTGCCACCAGTGCGGCAGGGGTTGGCGAGCAGTACTTC
CDR3: CATSAAGVGEQYF
V: TRBV24-1
J: TRBJ2-7
D: NA
size: NA

DNA: TGTGCCAGCAGGGAGGGGGCGCGTGGAAACACCATATATTTT
CDR3: CASREGARGNTIYF
V: TRBV28
J: TRBJ1-3
D: TRBD1
size: NA

DNA: TGTGCCATCAGTGAGTCAGCAGGGGGGTTGGAGACCCAGTACTTC
CDR3: CAISESAGGLETQYF
V: TRBV10-3
J: TRBJ2-5
D: NA
size: NA

DNA: TGTGCCAGCAGCTTAGCGGCGGGAACGAGCTATGGCTACACCTTC
CDR3: CASSLAAGTSYGYTF
V: TRBV7-8
J: TRBJ1-2
D: NA
size: NA

DNA: TGTGCCAGCAGCTCCCCGGGACAGGGTCTTCCCGGGGAGCTGTTTTTT
CDR3: CASSSPGQGLPGELFF
V: TRBV5-5
J: TRBJ2-2
D: TRBD1
size: once

DNA: TGTGCCAGTAGGTTCGGGGTCAGCAATCAGCCCCAGCATTTT
CDR3: CASRFGVSNQPQHF
V: TRBV19
J: TRBJ1-5
D: NA
size: NA

DNA: TGTGCCTGGAGTGCCGAGGTAGGGGGCCCGGCAACTAATGAAAAACTGTTTTTT
CDR3: CAWSAEVGGPATNEKLFF
V: TRBV30
J: TRBJ1-4
D: TRBD1
size: once

DNA: TGTGCCAGCAGCCCACTCCCCGGGGAGCTGTTTTTT
CDR3: CASSPLPGELFF
V: TRBV9
J: TRBJ2-2
D: NA
size: NA

DNA: TGTGCCAGCAGTGGGGCCGGGACAGCTCCCTACGAGCAGTACTTC
CDR3: CASSGAGTAPYEQYF
V: TRBV6-2/TRBV6-3
J: TRBJ2-7
D: TRBD1
size: NA

DNA: TGTGCCAGCAGCTCCCACAGGGACCCCGAAGCTTTCTTT
CDR3: CASSSHRDPEAFF
V: TRBV5-4
J: TRBJ1-1
D: NA
size: NA

DNA: TGTGCCAGCAGGACGGGGGGGCTCGGGGCCAAAAACATTCAGTACTTC
CDR3: CASRTGGLGAKNIQYF
V: TRBV6-4
J: TRBJ2-4
D: TRBD2
size: NA

DNA: TGCGCCAGCAGCGTCTCAGGGTGGGATGGCTACACCTTC
CDR3: CASSVSGWDGYTF
V: TRBV5-1
J: TRBJ1-2
D: NA
size: few

DNA: TGTGCCAGCAGTTTGTCACAGGCAAATTCACCCCTCCACTTT
CDR3: CASSLSQANSPLHF
V: TRBV27
J: TRBJ1-6
D: NA
size: NA

DNA: TGTGCCAGCAGTCTCGACAGGGTCGGCCAGCCCCAGCATTTT
CDR3: CASSLDRVGQPQHF
V: TRBV6-5
J: TRBJ1-5
D: TRBD1
size: NA

DNA: TGCAGCGCGATCGGGACAGGGATTAGCTCCTACAATGAGCAGTTCTTC
CDR3: CSAIGTGISSYNEQFF
V: TRBV29-1
J: TRBJ2-1
D: TRBD1
size: once

DNA: TGTGCCAGCAGCCAAGGGGGCGCCGCCCAAAACATTCAGTACTTC
CDR3: CASSQGGAAQNIQYF
V: TRBV3-1/TRBV3-2
J: TRBJ2-4
D: NA
size: NA

DNA: TGTGCCAGCAGCCCACCTGTGGACAGCGGCCGTTCACCCCTCCACTTT
CDR3: CASSPPVDSGRSPLHF
V: TRBV7-9
J: TRBJ1-6
D: NA
size: NA

DNA: TGTGCCAGCAGCTCCTTACTAGCGGGGGGGCAGAATGAGCAGTTCTTC
CDR3: CASSSLLAGGQNEQFF
V: TRBV13
J: TRBJ2-1
D: TRBD2
size: NA

DNA: TGTGCCAGCAGTGAAACTACAACTAATGAAAAACTGTTTTTT
CDR3: CASSETTTNEKLFF
V: TRBV2
J: TRBJ1-4
D: NA
size: NA

DNA: TGTGCCACCAGTGACGGTGGCACTGAAGCTTTCTTT
CDR3: CATSDGGTEAFF
V: TRBV24-1
J: TRBJ1-1
D: NA
size: NA

DNA: TGCGCCAGCAGCCTCCCAGGACAAGTGAGCACTGAAGCTTTCTTT
CDR3: CASSLPGQVSTEAFF
V: TRBV5-1
J: TRBJ1-1
D: NA
size: NA

DNA: TGTGCCAGCAGCTTGGCGCCCGTTGGGACTCCGAGAGGCGAGCATACGCAGTATTTT
CDR3: CASSLAPVGTPRGEHTQYF
V: TRBV7-6
J: TRBJ2-3
D: NA
size: NA